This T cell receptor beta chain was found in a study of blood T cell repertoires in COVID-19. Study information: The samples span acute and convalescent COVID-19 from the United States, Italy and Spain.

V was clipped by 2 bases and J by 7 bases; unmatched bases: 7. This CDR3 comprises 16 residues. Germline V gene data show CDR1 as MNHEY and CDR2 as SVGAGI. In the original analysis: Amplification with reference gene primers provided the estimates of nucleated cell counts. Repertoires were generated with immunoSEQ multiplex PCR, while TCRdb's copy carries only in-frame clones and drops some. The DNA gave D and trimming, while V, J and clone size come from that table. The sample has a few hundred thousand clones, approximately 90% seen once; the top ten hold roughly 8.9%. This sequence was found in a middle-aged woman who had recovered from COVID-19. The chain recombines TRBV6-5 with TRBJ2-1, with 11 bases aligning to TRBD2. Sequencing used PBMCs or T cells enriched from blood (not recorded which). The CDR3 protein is CASSYSTSGGRNEQFF. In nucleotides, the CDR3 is TGTGCCAGCAGTTACAGCACTAGCGGGGGCAGGAATGAGCAGTTCTTC.